Following are 17 T cell receptor beta chains from one sample sequenced in a study of cytomegalovirus exposure and HLA in healthy donors. The PCR used 60 Vbeta and 13 Jbeta primers. Sequencing was performed with immunoSEQ multiplex PCR; in TCRdb, only in-frame clones are kept and a portion is missing. The profile covers about 140,000 clones, with approximately 83% appearing a single time and around 4% taken by the ten largest. The sample taken for sequencing was PBMCs. All receptors come from a man aged 35 to 55 in good health and CMV-seropositive.

The chain has TRBV11-3 and TRBJ2-1; 11 positions match TRBD2. The V segment lost 4 bases and the J segment 4 bases; nucleotides outside the gene matches: 3. CDR3 length: 15 residues. Per the germline V gene, CDR1 is SGHNT and CDR2 is YENEEA. CDR3 protein: CASSSGTSGYNEQFF. The CDR3 region has the DNA TGTGCCAGCAGCTCCGGGACTAGCGGATACAATGAGCAGTTCTTC.

This chain joins TRBV27 and TRBJ2-7, with unresolved D. The V end lost 3 bases, the J end lost 0 bases, and 9 bases lay between the germline ends. The CDR3 extends over 14 amino acids. Germline CDR1 reads MNHEY; CDR2 reads SMNVEV (reference sequence). In DNA, the CDR3 is TGTGCCAGCAGTTTGAGCGCTACCTCCTACGAGCAGTACTTC. It translates to CASSLSATSYEQYF.

The J gene is TRBJ2-2, the V gene TRBV25-1; D not certain. The germline CDR1 and CDR2 sequences are MGHDK and SYGVNS. The V end was cut by 1 base, the J end by 7 bases, with 10 bases between. The CDR3 runs 14 residues. In DNA, the CDR3 is TGTGCCAGCAGTGAATCCCAGATCCGCGGGGAGCTGTTTTTT. Amino acid sequence: CASSESQIRGELFF.

This chain uses TRBV30 with TRBJ2-5; no clear D gene. CDR3 length: 12 residues. The germline CDR1 and CDR2 sequences are GTSNPN and SVGIG (reference sequence). Trimming shortened V by 2 bases and J by 0 bases, and 4 bases separated the two germline ends. The CDR3 sequence: CAWSPYQETQYF. The CDR3 coding sequence is TGTGCCTGGAGTCCGTACCAAGAGACCCAGTACTTC.

This chain uses TRBV27 with TRBJ1-1; TRBD1 might be the D (5 bases). Trimming pared 4 bases from V and 0 bases from J, leaving 6 bases between. Germline CDR1 MNHEY, CDR2 SMNVEV (reference sequence). The CDR3 consists of 13 residues. The chain's CDR3 is CASSWGVNTEAFF. The CDR3 nucleotides read TGTGCCAGCAGTTGGGGGGTGAACACTGAAGCTTTCTTT.

The chain employs TRBV30 and TRBJ1-2; D unclear. The V gene's germline CDR1 is GTSNPN and CDR2 SVGIG (reference sequence). The V end lost 2 bases, the J end lost 1 base, and 8 bases lay between the germline ends. CDR3 size: 13 residues. The CDR3 bases are TGTGCCTGGAGTTTTACGGTTAACTATGGCTACACCTTC. The encoded protein is CAWSFTVNYGYTF.

This clone was seen a few times. V is TRBV10-3 and J is TRBJ2-1; D remains ambiguous. The ends were cut back, 6 bases at V and 0 bases at J, with 12 bases in the middle. There are 15 residues in the CDR3. Germline values: CDR1 ENHRY, CDR2 SYGVKD. The CDR3 bases are TGTGCCATCAGGCCCCACACAAGCTCCTACAATGAGCAGTTCTTC. It specifies CAIRPHTSSYNEQFF.

The J gene is TRBJ2-1, the V gene TRBV6-1; 12 bases map to TRBD2. This CDR3 has 16 amino acids. Losses at the gene ends were 4 bases for V and 4 bases for J; bases not matched to a gene: 5. Per germline, CDR1 MNHNS and CDR2 SASEGT. The CDR3 coding sequence is TGTGCCAGCAGTGGTCCTGGACTAGCGGGGTACAATGAGCAGTTCTTC. Protein: CASSGPGLAGYNEQFF.

Only a few counts were recorded for this clone. The chain couples TRBV30 to TRBJ1-1; 7 bases map to TRBD1. The CDR3 totals 13 residues. Germline V lookup: CDR1 GTSNPN, CDR2 SVGIG (reference sequence). The trim removed 4 bases at V and 0 bases at J, leaving 2 bases unmatched. CDR3 nucleotide sequence: TGTGCCTGGAAGGGACAGTTGAACACTGAAGCTTTCTTT. Its translation: CAWKGQLNTEAFF.

This clone was seen a single time. The chain is built from TRBV19 and TRBJ2-1, with a possible D match to TRBD1 (6 bases). V dropped 5 bases and J dropped 9 bases, with 11 bases sitting between them. Germline V gene data show CDR1 as LNHDA and CDR2 as SQIVND (reference sequence). This CDR3 spans 12 amino acids. The CDR3 sequence is CASSQWGPEQFF. CDR3 in DNA: TGTGCCAGTAGTCAATGGGGGCCTGAGCAGTTCTTC. The full variable domain, rest sourced from reference TRBV19 and TRBJ2-1, is DGGITQSPKYLFRKEGQNVTLSCEQNLNHDAMYWYRQDPGQGLRLIYYSQIVNDFQKGDIAEGYSVSREKKESFPLTVTSAQKNPTAFYLCASSQWGPEQFFGPGTRLTVL.

V is TRBV30 and J is TRBJ2-5, with D hard to call. TRBJ2-7 explains the end of the DNA better; the J call may be wrong. CDR3 length: 13 residues. The V gene's germline CDR1 is GTSNPN and CDR2 SVGIG (reference sequence). CDR3 nucleotide sequence: TGTGCCTGGAGCCGAGGCAGCAATTACGAGCAGTACTTC. Its translation is CAWSRGSNYEQYF.

This clone showed up just once. The chain is built from TRBV5-6 and TRBJ1-2, with D possibly TRBD1 on 6 matching bases. The ends were cut back, 4 bases at V and 4 bases at J, with 14 bases in the middle. The CDR3 is 14 residues long. Germline CDR1 reads SGHDT; CDR2 reads YYEEEE. The CDR3 loop is CASSPWGTSYGYTF. DNA for the CDR3: TGTGCCAGCAGCCCGTGGGGGACATCCTATGGCTACACCTTC.

The gene calls are TRBV7-3 and TRBJ2-7; D may be TRBD2 (5 bases). Germline CDR1 reads SGHTA; CDR2 reads FQGTGA. The CDR3 covers 15 residues. V dropped 5 bases and J dropped 2 bases, with 16 bases sitting between them. The CDR3 here is CASSPGVGSTYEQYF. The CDR3 DNA is TGTGCCAGCAGCCCCGGGGTGGGGTCAACCTACGAGCAGTACTTC.

The chain links TRBV5-6 to TRBJ1-2; no reliable D call. Trimming took off 4 bases at V and 10 bases at J, with 14 bases between the two ends. Per the germline V gene, CDR1 is SGHDT and CDR2 is YYEEEE. The CDR3 has 12 residues. In nucleotides, the CDR3 is TGTGCCAGCAGCCCCGGCCCAAGCGCCTACACCTTC. Its translation is CASSPGPSAYTF.

This clone was seen just once. Its ends do not fully match the called genes, so a read error is possible. The V gene is TRBV29-1, the J gene TRBJ2-7; 10 bases align to TRBD1. The CDR3 runs 12 residues. CDR1 and CDR2 from the germline V gene are SQVTM and ANQGSEA. CDR3 residues: CSVRTGGYEQYF. CDR3 bases: TGTAGCGTTAGGACAGGGGGCTACGAGCAGTACTTC.

This clone was picked up one time. V and J are TRBV4-3 and TRBJ2-2; 8 positions agree with TRBD1. CDR3 length equals 16 residues. Germline V gives CDR1 LGHNA, CDR2 YSLEER. The V segment lost 5 bases and the J segment 0 bases; nucleotides outside the gene matches: 5. DNA of the CDR3: TGCGCCAGCAGCACACGACAGGGGCCGAACACCGGGGAGCTGTTTTTT. Protein product: CASSTRQGPNTGELFF.

The V and J genes are TRBV14 and TRBJ2-7, with 10 bases fitting TRBD1. Germline lookup yields CDR1 SGHDN and CDR2 FVKESK. The V and J ends lost 6 bases and 3 bases, in that order; junction bases with no gene match: 5. The CDR3 has 14 amino acids. CDR3 residues: CASSWTGGRYEQYF. Here the CDR3 DNA reads TGTGCCAGCAGTTGGACAGGGGGTCGCTACGAGCAGTACTTC.